Listed below are T cell receptor beta chains from one sample, sequenced in a study of cytomegalovirus exposure and HLA in healthy donors. Clones were read by immunoSEQ multiplex PCR, and TCRdb kept only the in-frame ones, dropping some. The sample includes roughly 100,000 clones, over 55% seen only once; the top ten take approximately 15%. The sequenced sample consisted of PBMCs. The origin of the receptors is a woman under 30 in good health and CMV-seropositive. Each CDR3 is given with its conserved first and last residue. A D gene is named only where the DNA matches it firmly. Size tells how often a clone was seen (once, few, many) or the class of an expanded clone, and some rows leave it out.

d_call	clone_size	v_call	j_call	cdr3_length	cdr3_aa	cdr3_nt
-	-	TRBV30	TRBJ1-2	12	CAWSRGIRGYTF	TGTGCCTGGAGCCGGGGGATTAGGGGCTACACCTTC
TRBD1	-	TRBV9	TRBJ1-2	14	CASSLSPGGHGYTF	TGTGCCAGCAGCCTGTCCCCAGGGGGTCATGGCTACACCTTC
-	-	TRBV7-9	TRBJ2-2	14	CASSRTPFAGRLFF	TGTGCCAGCAGCCGGACGCCTTTCGCGGGGAGGCTGTTTTTT
TRBD1	-	TRBV4-2	TRBJ1-4	17	CASSQDPVGQGGEKLFF	TGTGCCAGCAGCCAAGATCCTGTGGGACAGGGGGGAGAAAAACTGTTTTTT
-	few	TRBV5-1	TRBJ1-6	11	CAGGPPLALHF	TGCGCCGGGGGCCCCCCTTTGGCCCTCCACTTT
-	-	TRBV7-9	TRBJ1-3	15	CASSPQGSFGNTIYF	TGTGCCAGCAGCCCCCAAGGGAGCTTTGGAAACACCATATATTTT
-	-	TRBV5-4	TRBJ1-1	14	CASSFKGGGTEAFF	TGTGCCAGCAGCTTTAAAGGGGGGGGCACTGAAGCTTTCTTT
-	-	TRBV7-6	TRBJ2-7	13	CASSSRHSYEQYF	TGTGCCAGCAGCTCGAGACACTCCTACGAGCAGTACTTC
TRBD1	-	TRBV4-1	TRBJ1-4	16	CASSDAPGQKDEKLFF	TGCGCCAGCAGCGACGCTCCGGGACAGAAAGACGAAAAACTGTTTTTT
-	-	TRBV6-1	TRBJ2-2	16	CASSDLNWGDTGELFF	TGTGCCAGCAGTGATTTGAACTGGGGCGACACCGGGGAGCTGTTTTTT
-	-	TRBV6-5	TRBJ2-5	14	CASSYSYKGETQYF	TGTGCCAGCAGTTACTCGTACAAGGGGGAGACCCAGTACTTC
-	-	TRBV29-1	TRBJ1-4	11	CSVPFNEKLFF	TGCAGCGTTCCCTTTAATGAAAAACTGTTTTTT
TRBD2	-	TRBV15	TRBJ2-7	15	CATSRERGSSYEQYF	TGTGCCACCAGCAGAGAGCGGGGGAGCTCCTACGAGCAGTACTTC
-	once	TRBV4-2	TRBJ1-1	16	CASSQESGAMNTEAFF	TGTGCCAGCAGCCAAGAGTCAGGGGCAATGAACACTGAAGCTTTCTTT
TRBD1	-	TRBV11-1	TRBJ2-3	15	CASSSPGQGPDTQYF	TGTGCCAGCAGCTCGCCGGGACAGGGGCCAGATACGCAGTATTTT
TRBD1	-	TRBV27	TRBJ2-7	15	CASSLSSGGYYEQYF	TGTGCCAGCAGTTTATCCTCAGGGGGTTACTACGAGCAGTACTTC
TRBD1	-	TRBV5-1	TRBJ1-2	14	CASSLGDRDYGYTF	TGCGCCAGCAGCTTGGGAGACAGGGACTATGGCTACACCTTC
-	-	TRBV9	TRBJ2-1	17	CASSVSRVQSSYNEQFF	TGTGCCAGCAGCGTAAGCAGGGTCCAGAGCTCCTACAATGAGCAGTTCTTC
-	-	TRBV2	TRBJ1-6	13	CASKGINNSPLHF	TGTGCCAGCAAGGGGATTAATAATTCACCCCTCCACTTT
TRBD1	-	TRBV27	TRBJ1-5	14	CASSFSGGGQPQHF	TGTGCCAGCAGTTTTTCAGGGGGCGGTCAGCCCCAGCATTTT
-	-	TRBV6-6	TRBJ1-5	15	CASSYDSPKGQPQHF	TGTGCCAGCAGCTACGACAGTCCTAAGGGTCAGCCCCAGCATTTT
TRBD1	few	TRBV19	TRBJ2-7	14	CASSRGQARNEQYF	TGTGCCAGTAGCCGGGGACAGGCTAGAAACGAGCAGTACTTC
-	-	TRBV5-4	TRBJ1-2	12	CASSLPGDGYTF	TGTGCCAGCAGCTTGCCAGGGGATGGCTACACCTTC
-	few	TRBV10-1	TRBJ2-1	16	CASSEGFTGFDNEQFF	TGCGCCAGCAGTGAGGGTTTTACTGGTTTTGACAATGAGCAGTTCTTC
TRBD2	-	TRBV7-6	TRBJ2-1	17	CASSLTSGSYSYNEQFF	TGTGCCAGCAGCTTAACTAGCGGGTCCTACTCCTACAATGAGCAGTTCTTC
-	-	TRBV5-6	TRBJ2-5	13	CASSLGIQETQYF	TGTGCCAGCAGCTTGGGTATACAAGAGACCCAGTACTTC
TRBD2	-	TRBV2	TRBJ2-7	14	CASRSSGLTYEQYF	TGTGCCAGCAGATCTAGCGGACTTACCTACGAGCAGTACTTC
-	once	TRBV6-1	TRBJ2-5	11	CASSPTETQYF	TGTGCCAGCAGTCCTACGGAGACCCAGTACTTC
TRBD2	-	TRBV5-4	TRBJ2-5	16	CASSLLSSGAGETQYF	TGTGCCAGCAGCTTGCTCTCTAGCGGAGCCGGGGAGACCCAGTACTTC
-	-	TRBV6-1	TRBJ1-5	14	CASSKRTANQPQHF	TGTGCCAGCAGTAAACGGACTGCCAATCAGCCCCAGCATTTT
TRBD1	-	TRBV6-1	TRBJ2-3	15	CASSPTGTRTDTQYF	TGTGCCAGCAGTCCGACAGGGACCCGCACAGATACGCAGTATTTT
TRBD1	-	TRBV5-1	TRBJ1-2	13	CASSPGQGAGYTF	TGCGCCAGCAGCCCGGGACAGGGGGCTGGCTACACCTTC
-	-	TRBV19	TRBJ2-7	14	CANSIGQGLYEQYF	TGTGCCAATAGTATTGGCCAGGGACTCTACGAGCAGTACTTC
-	-	TRBV15	TRBJ1-5	15	CATSREGEGNQPQHF	TGTGCCACCAGCAGAGAGGGGGAGGGGAATCAGCCCCAGCATTTT
-	-	TRBV7-8	TRBJ1-5	13	CASSLRDLQPQHF	TGTGCCAGCAGCTTGAGGGATCTTCAGCCCCAGCATTTT
TRBD1	-	TRBV18	TRBJ2-7	16	CASSPVAGTGVYEQYF	TGTGCCAGCTCACCAGTGGCCGGGACAGGGGTCTACGAGCAGTACTTC
TRBD1	-	TRBV14	TRBJ2-1	16	CASSRYGTGDNNEQFF	TGTGCCAGCAGCCGGTACGGGACAGGGGACAACAATGAGCAGTTCTTC
TRBD1	-	TRBV5-1	TRBJ2-3	16	CASSLAGTGGRDTQYF	TGCGCCAGCAGCTTGGCAGGAACAGGGGGTAGAGATACGCAGTATTTT
TRBD2	once	TRBV6-1	TRBJ2-3	14	CASSGLASTDTQYF	TGTGCCAGCAGCGGACTAGCAAGCACAGATACGCAGTATTTT
TRBD1	few	TRBV6-6	TRBJ1-3	15	CASSLGQVSGNTIYF	TGTGCCAGCAGCCTCGGACAGGTTAGCGGAAACACCATATATTTT
-	few	TRBV7-2	TRBJ1-5	14	CASADKYSNQPQHF	TGTGCCAGCGCCGACAAGTATAGCAATCAGCCCCAGCATTTT
-	-	TRBV5-6	TRBJ1-2	14	CASTLPGRNYGYTF	TGTGCCAGCACCTTGCCGGGGAGAAACTATGGCTACACCTTC
-	-	TRBV19	TRBJ1-6	15	CASSISEGFSSPLHF	TGTGCCAGTAGTATTAGTGAGGGATTCAGTTCACCCCTCCACTTT
-	-	TRBV5-6	TRBJ2-5	14	CASSFGGVEETQYF	TGTGCCAGCAGCTTCGGCGGGGTTGAAGAGACCCAGTACTTC
-	-	TRBV10-3	TRBJ2-5	14	CAISPRTSQETQYF	TGTGCCATCAGTCCCCGGACTTCACAAGAGACCCAGTACTTC
-	-	TRBV6-1	TRBJ2-1	14	CASQLAGEYNEQFF	TGTGCCAGCCAACTAGCCGGAGAATACAATGAGCAGTTCTTC
-	-	TRBV29-1	TRBJ1-2	14	CSVEDYPERYGYTF	TGCAGCGTTGAAGATTATCCGGAGAGGTATGGCTACACCTTC
-	-	TRBV4-3	TRBJ2-1	15	CASSLRGGGANEQFF	TGCGCCAGCAGCCTCCGCGGAGGGGGCGCAAATGAGCAGTTCTTC
TRBD1	-	TRBV6-1	TRBJ2-3	14	CASREDRGRDTQYF	TGTGCCAGCCGGGAGGACAGGGGGCGTGATACGCAGTATTTT
-	once	TRBV9	TRBJ1-5	11	CASGGGRPQHF	TGTGCCAGCGGGGGGGGGCGGCCCCAGCATTTT
TRBD1	-	TRBV7-6	TRBJ2-3	15	CASSLRTGDTDTQYF	TGTGCCAGCAGCTTAAGGACAGGAGACACAGATACGCAGTATTTT
-	-	TRBV7-2	TRBJ2-3	16	CASSTRTNPPADTQYF	TGTGCCAGCAGCACTCGGACAAACCCCCCAGCAGATACGCAGTATTTT
-	-	TRBV27	TRBJ1-5	14	CASSLGQGNQPQHF	TGTGCCAGCAGTTTAGGGCAGGGGAATCAGCCCCAGCATTTT
TRBD2	-	TRBV5-1	TRBJ2-2	15	CASTRGGANTGELFF	TGCGCCAGCACCCGCGGGGGTGCCAACACCGGGGAGCTGTTTTTT
-	-	TRBV7-3	TRBJ2-7	13	CASSLNREHEQYF	TGTGCCAGCAGCTTGAACAGGGAACACGAGCAGTACTTC
TRBD1	-	TRBV5-8	TRBJ2-5	14	CASSFGTGSETQYF	TGTGCCAGCAGCTTCGGGACAGGCTCAGAGACCCAGTACTTC
TRBD1	-	TRBV7-2	TRBJ1-1	15	CASSLALDRVSEAFF	TGTGCCAGCAGCTTAGCCTTGGACAGGGTGTCTGAAGCTTTCTTT